These T cell receptor beta chains were read from a single sample in a study of T cell changes during pregnancy in multiple sclerosis. Assay used: immunoSEQ multiplex PCR; TCRdb lists only in-frame clones, some missing. This repertoire shows more than 65,000 clones, roughly 90% found once; its top ten account for more than 8%. The starting material was peripheral blood, obtained after pregnancy. The source is a female donor in good health, enrolled as a control in a pregnancy study. Both conserved end residues are part of each CDR3. The order of the fields is V gene, D gene, J gene, clone size, CDR3 DNA, CDR3 protein. D genes are given only for firm matches. Clone size is not always given. Where it is, it says once, few, many or a class for expanded clones.

v_gene: TRBV10-1
d_gene: NA
j_gene: TRBJ2-7
abundance: NA
CDR3nt: TGCGCCAGCAGTGAGTCGCGAGGGCGGCCCTTCTACGAGCAGTACTTC
CDR3aa: CASSESRGRPFYEQYF

v_gene: TRBV5-1
d_gene: NA
j_gene: TRBJ1-2
abundance: once
CDR3nt: TGCGCCAGCAGCTTGGGGGGCGTTAACTATGGCTACACCTTC
CDR3aa: CASSLGGVNYGYTF

v_gene: TRBV30
d_gene: NA
j_gene: TRBJ2-1
abundance: NA
CDR3nt: TGTGCCTGGAGTGTAGCCTACCGAGACTCTGCCAATGAGCAGTTCTTC
CDR3aa: CAWSVAYRDSANEQFF

v_gene: TRBV4-1
d_gene: NA
j_gene: TRBJ2-6
abundance: NA
CDR3nt: TGCGCCAGCAGCCAGGTAACAGGAGCCGGGGCCAACGTCCTGACTTTC
CDR3aa: CASSQVTGAGANVLTF

v_gene: TRBV27
d_gene: TRBD1
j_gene: TRBJ1-2
abundance: NA
CDR3nt: TGTGCCAGCAGTTCAGGGACAGGGCTTAGGTATGGCTACACCTTC
CDR3aa: CASSSGTGLRYGYTF

v_gene: TRBV20-1
d_gene: TRBD1
j_gene: TRBJ2-7
abundance: NA
CDR3nt: TGCAGTGCTAGAGAACCGGGACAGTTGTACTTC
CDR3aa: CSAREPGQLYF

v_gene: TRBV19
d_gene: NA
j_gene: TRBJ1-2
abundance: NA
CDR3nt: TGTGCCAGTAGTACAGGGTTGGGCTACACCTTC
CDR3aa: CASSTGLGYTF

v_gene: TRBV30
d_gene: NA
j_gene: TRBJ1-1
abundance: NA
CDR3nt: TGTGCCTGGAGTGTGGGAGTCCCAATCATGAACACTGAAGCTTTCTTT
CDR3aa: CAWSVGVPIMNTEAFF

v_gene: TRBV19
d_gene: TRBD1
j_gene: TRBJ1-5
abundance: NA
CDR3nt: TGTGCCAGTAGTATTCCGGGACAGTTCAATCAGCCCCAGCATTTT
CDR3aa: CASSIPGQFNQPQHF

v_gene: TRBV6-4
d_gene: TRBD2
j_gene: TRBJ2-3
abundance: once
CDR3nt: TGTGCCAGGGCAAAAAGAGCGGGGGACACAGATACGCAGTATTTT
CDR3aa: CARAKRAGDTDTQYF

v_gene: TRBV4-1
d_gene: NA
j_gene: TRBJ1-4
abundance: NA
CDR3nt: TGCGCCAGCAGCCAAGTGCCAGGGACTTATGAAAAACTGTTTTTT
CDR3aa: CASSQVPGTYEKLFF

v_gene: TRBV6-5
d_gene: NA
j_gene: TRBJ1-1
abundance: NA
CDR3nt: TGTGCCAGCAGTTACCTGGTACAGGGAAACACTGAAGCTTTCTTT
CDR3aa: CASSYLVQGNTEAFF

v_gene: TRBV5-8
d_gene: TRBD1
j_gene: TRBJ2-1
abundance: NA
CDR3nt: TGTGCCAGCAGCTCGGCCGGGACAGGGCTTCTTCTTGAGCAGTTCTTC
CDR3aa: CASSSAGTGLLLEQFF

v_gene: TRBV7-9
d_gene: NA
j_gene: TRBJ1-2
abundance: NA
CDR3nt: TGTGCCAGCAGCTCCCAGGAATTCGGTAACTATGGCTACACCTTC
CDR3aa: CASSSQEFGNYGYTF

v_gene: TRBV7-9
d_gene: NA
j_gene: TRBJ2-5
abundance: NA
CDR3nt: TGTGCCGCCGGGATGGGGGAGACCCAGTACTTC
CDR3aa: CAAGMGETQYF

v_gene: TRBV5-6
d_gene: NA
j_gene: TRBJ1-2
abundance: NA
CDR3nt: TGTGCCAGCACCACCCCCGGGAGAGGCTACACCTTC
CDR3aa: CASTTPGRGYTF

v_gene: TRBV27
d_gene: TRBD2
j_gene: TRBJ2-7
abundance: NA
CDR3nt: TGTGCCAGCAGTCGACCTCGACGGGGGGGAAAGACCTACGAGCAGTACTTC
CDR3aa: CASSRPRRGGKTYEQYF

v_gene: TRBV14
d_gene: TRBD2
j_gene: TRBJ2-7
abundance: NA
CDR3nt: TGTGCCAGCAGCCGGGCGGGGGGCTACGAGCAGTACTTC
CDR3aa: CASSRAGGYEQYF

v_gene: TRBV5-4
d_gene: NA
j_gene: TRBJ1-4
abundance: NA
CDR3nt: TGTGCCAGCAGAGGAGAACCAACTAATGAAAAACTGTTTTTT
CDR3aa: CASRGEPTNEKLFF

v_gene: TRBV23-1
d_gene: NA
j_gene: TRBJ1-1
abundance: NA
CDR3nt: TGCGCCAGCAGTCTTTTAACTGAAGCTTTCTTT
CDR3aa: CASSLLTEAFF

v_gene: TRBV30
d_gene: TRBD1
j_gene: TRBJ1-6
abundance: NA
CDR3nt: TGTGCCCGCACCCCGACAGGGAGAAATTCACCCCTCCACTTT
CDR3aa: CARTPTGRNSPLHF

v_gene: TRBV11-2
d_gene: NA
j_gene: TRBJ2-1
abundance: NA
CDR3nt: TGTGCCAGCAGAATTCAGGGGAGTCAAAATGAGCAGTTCTTC
CDR3aa: CASRIQGSQNEQFF

v_gene: TRBV9
d_gene: NA
j_gene: TRBJ2-7
abundance: NA
CDR3nt: TGTGCCAGCAGCGTAGCGAGCGGGCTCGTCTACGAGCAGTACTTC
CDR3aa: CASSVASGLVYEQYF

v_gene: TRBV7-2
d_gene: NA
j_gene: TRBJ1-3
abundance: once
CDR3nt: TGTGCCAGCAGCCTGGAGAGGAACATATATTTT
CDR3aa: CASSLERNIYF

v_gene: TRBV14
d_gene: TRBD1
j_gene: TRBJ2-5
abundance: NA
CDR3nt: TGTGCCAGCAGCCACTTCACCGGGACAGCATCGACCAGCCAAGAGACCCAGTACTTC
CDR3aa: CASSHFTGTASTSQETQYF

v_gene: TRBV7-9
d_gene: TRBD2
j_gene: TRBJ2-5
abundance: NA
CDR3nt: TGTGCCAGCAGCTTAGTGGCGGGAGGGGAGACCCAGTACTTC
CDR3aa: CASSLVAGGETQYF